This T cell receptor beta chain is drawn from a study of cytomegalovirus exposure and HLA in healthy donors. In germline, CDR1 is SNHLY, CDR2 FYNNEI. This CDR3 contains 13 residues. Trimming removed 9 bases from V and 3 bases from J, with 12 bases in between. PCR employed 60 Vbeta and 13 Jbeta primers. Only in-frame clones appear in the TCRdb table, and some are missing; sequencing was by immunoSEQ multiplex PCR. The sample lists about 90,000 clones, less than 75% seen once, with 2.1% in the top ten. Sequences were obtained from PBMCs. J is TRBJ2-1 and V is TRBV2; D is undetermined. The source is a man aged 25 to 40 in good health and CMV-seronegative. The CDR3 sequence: CASRLERYNEQFF. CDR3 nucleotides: TGTGCCAGTAGGCTAGAGCGCTACAATGAGCAGTTCTTC.